This T cell receptor (beta chain) was captured in a study of control samples from healthy donors and cancer patients. Only in-frame clones appear in the TCRdb table, and some are missing; sequencing was by immunoSEQ multiplex PCR. The sample lists roughly 130,000 clones; about 92% were seen once. Germline trimming cut 4 bases from V and 4 bases from J; bases unmatched to any gene: 11. Germline values: CDR1 SGHRS, CDR2 YFSETQ. This CDR3 is built from 16 residues. The sequence came from a man aged 45-65 years with head and neck cancer. The sample taken for sequencing was PBMCs. The chain combines TRBV5-1 with TRBJ2-3; TRBD2 agrees at 8 bases. For the CDR3, the DNA is TGCGCCAGCAGCGCATCCGGGACTAGGGCAGCAGATACGCAGTATTTT. Translated, it gives CASSASGTRAADTQYF.